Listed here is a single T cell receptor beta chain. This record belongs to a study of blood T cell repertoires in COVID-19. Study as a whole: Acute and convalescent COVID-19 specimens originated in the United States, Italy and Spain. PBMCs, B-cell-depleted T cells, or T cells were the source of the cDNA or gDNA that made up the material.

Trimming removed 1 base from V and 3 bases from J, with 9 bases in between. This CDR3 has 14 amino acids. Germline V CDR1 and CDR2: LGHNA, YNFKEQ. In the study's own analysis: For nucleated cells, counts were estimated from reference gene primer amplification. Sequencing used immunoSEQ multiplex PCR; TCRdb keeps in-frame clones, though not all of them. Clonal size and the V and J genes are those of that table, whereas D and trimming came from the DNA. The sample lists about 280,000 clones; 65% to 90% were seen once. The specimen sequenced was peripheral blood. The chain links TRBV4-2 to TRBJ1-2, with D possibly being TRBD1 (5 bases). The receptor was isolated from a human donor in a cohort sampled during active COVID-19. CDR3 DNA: TGTGCCAGCAGCCAAGCCAGGGAAGACTATGGCTACACCTTC. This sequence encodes CASSQAREDYGYTF.